This TCR beta chain was recorded in a study of beta chain features in type 1 diabetes. The isolated RNA, all of it, was reverse transcribed, so expressed TCRB transcripts were what got sequenced. Sequenced by immunoSEQ multiplex PCR; TCRdb stores in-frame clones only, minus some. The table records 250,000 to 350,000 clones, around 15% of them present only once. Donors underwent one heparinised blood draw, around 120 mL on average. The CDR3 spans 13 residues. CDR1 and CDR2 (germline): SGHTA, FQGNSA. The study, taken as a whole, reports: Compared to healthy donors, patients appeared to have naive, central memory and Treg TCRB repertoires that were more alike.

This clone is medium-sized (0.01 to 0.1%). Its matching antigen is unknown. One end of the junction fails to match germline, which may point to a read error. The chain is built from TRBV7-2 and TRBJ1-2, with TRBD1 matching over 8 bases. This clonotype was obtained from a man aged 30 to 39 in good health. The specimen was central memory CD4+ T cells from blood. The DNA of the CDR3 is TGTGCCAGCAGCTTATCCCAATTTCAGGGGGCGGTCTTC. Protein sequence: CASSLSQFQGAVF.